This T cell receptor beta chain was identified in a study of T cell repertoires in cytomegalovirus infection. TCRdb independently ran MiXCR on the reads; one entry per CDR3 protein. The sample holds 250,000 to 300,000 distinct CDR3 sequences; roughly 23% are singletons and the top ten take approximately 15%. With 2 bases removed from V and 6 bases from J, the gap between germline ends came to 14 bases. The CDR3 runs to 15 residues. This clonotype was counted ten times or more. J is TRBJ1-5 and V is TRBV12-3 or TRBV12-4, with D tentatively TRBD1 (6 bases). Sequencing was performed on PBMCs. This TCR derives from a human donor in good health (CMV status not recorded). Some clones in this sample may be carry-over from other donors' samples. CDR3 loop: CASSLTDRPTQPQHF. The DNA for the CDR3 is TGTGCCAGCAGTTTAACCGACAGGCCGACTCAGCCCCAGCATTTT.